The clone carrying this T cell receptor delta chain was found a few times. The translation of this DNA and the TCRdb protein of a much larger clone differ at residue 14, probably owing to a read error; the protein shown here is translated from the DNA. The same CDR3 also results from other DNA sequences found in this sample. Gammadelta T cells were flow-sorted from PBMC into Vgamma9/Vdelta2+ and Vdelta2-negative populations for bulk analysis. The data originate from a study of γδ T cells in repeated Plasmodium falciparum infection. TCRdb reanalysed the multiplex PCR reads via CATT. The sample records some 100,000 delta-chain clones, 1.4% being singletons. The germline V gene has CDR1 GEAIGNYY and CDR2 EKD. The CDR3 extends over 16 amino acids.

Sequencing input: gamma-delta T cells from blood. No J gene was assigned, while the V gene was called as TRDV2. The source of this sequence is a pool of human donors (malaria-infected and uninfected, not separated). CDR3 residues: CACDTEEEEGTDKPIF. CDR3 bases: TGTGCCTGTGACACCGAGGAAGAAGAGGGCACCGATAAACCCATCTTT.